The 12 T cell receptor beta chains listed next were all sequenced from one sample in a study of lymphopenia after photon versus proton radiotherapy. The data were produced by immunoSEQ multiplex PCR, yet TCRdb's version contains in-frame clones alone and is incomplete. Among more than 70,000 clones, 65% to 85% were seen once, and the ten largest hold approximately 1.3%. The source was peripheral blood, collected from a patient treated with proton-based radiotherapy. The source of these receptors is a man in his sixties with pancreatic cancer.

This chain uses TRBV6-1 with TRBJ1-1; weak D call: TRBD1 (5 bases). The V end was cut by 4 bases, the J end by 7 bases, with 19 bases between. The CDR3 totals 15 residues. Looked up from germline, CDR1 is MNHNS and CDR2 is SASEGT. The CDR3 spells CASSGDRRRSSEAFF. CDR3 coding DNA: TGTGCCAGCAGTGGAGACAGACGGCGGAGTAGTGAAGCTTTCTTT.

The V and J genes are TRBV27 and TRBJ2-7; no reliable D call. The CDR3 runs to 13 residues. V was shortened by 6 bases and J by 0 bases, with 9 bases between the two germline ends. Germline values: CDR1 MNHEY, CDR2 SMNVEV (reference sequence). The CDR3 loop is CASSPWGSYEQYF. The DNA of the CDR3 is TGTGCCAGCAGCCCTTGGGGCTCCTACGAGCAGTACTTC.

The J gene is TRBJ2-1, the V gene TRBV5-4; 7 bases line up with TRBD2. V was clipped by 5 bases and J by 3 bases; unmatched bases: 20. The CDR3 is 19 amino acids. CDR1 SGHNT and CDR2 YYREEE come from the germline V gene (reference sequence). In nucleotides, the CDR3 is TGTGCCAGCAGTGGGCGGGAGTCCCCCCCGACCCCTAGCTACAATGAGCAGTTCTTC. Translated, it gives CASSGRESPPTPSYNEQFF.

V and J are TRBV4-2 and TRBJ2-2; D may be TRBD1 or TRBD2 (6 bases each). From germline, CDR1 is LGHNA and CDR2 YNFKEQ. The CDR3 runs 14 residues. The germline V and J ends were trimmed by 1 base and 6 bases, with 9 bases remaining between them. This chain's CDR3 is CASSQARGAGELFF. The CDR3 nucleotides are TGTGCCAGCAGCCAAGCTAGGGGGGCCGGGGAGCTGTTTTTT.

The V call is TRBV6-5, the J call TRBJ1-1; D uncertain. The CDR3 consists of 16 residues. Germline CDR1 MNHEY, CDR2 SVGAGI. The V end lost 4 bases, the J end lost 1 base, and 16 bases lay between the germline ends. As DNA, the CDR3 is TGTGCCAGCAGTTCGAACCGTTTCTGGGAGAACACTGAAGCTTTCTTT. Its protein is CASSSNRFWENTEAFF.

CDR3 protein: CASSPSTGGSYEQYF. The CDR3 nucleotides are TGTGCCAGCAGCCCCTCAACAGGGGGCTCCTACGAGCAGTACTTC. The rearrangement links TRBV9 to TRBJ2-7, with 8 positions matching TRBD1. The trim removed 4 bases at V and 0 bases at J, leaving 6 bases unmatched. This CDR3 is 15 amino acids long. Germline V gives CDR1 SGDLS, CDR2 YYNGEE.

The chain has TRBV5-1 and TRBJ2-3, with TRBD2 identical over 13 bases. CDR1 is SGHRS and CDR2 is YFSETQ in the germline V gene. V shed 4 bases and J 5 bases; nucleotides not matched to a gene: 7. The CDR3 sequence is 16 residues long. The CDR3 reads CASSTGGLAGQDTQYF. In nucleotides, the CDR3 is TGCGCCAGCAGCACTGGGGGACTAGCGGGACAAGATACGCAGTATTTT.

As DNA, the CDR3 is TGTGCCAGCAGCCGACAGGGGGCGTTAAGCAATCAGCCCCAGCATTTT. Residues: CASSRQGALSNQPQHF. The chain employs TRBV7-2 and TRBJ1-5; 10 nucleotides agree with TRBD1. Germline CDR1 SGHTA, CDR2 FQGNSA. CDR3 length: 16 residues. V lost 5 bases and J lost 1; bases outside the gene matches: 5.

The V gene is TRBV5-6, the J gene TRBJ1-1; D remains unclear. V was cut by 5 bases and J by 1 base, with 21 bases left in between. CDR1 is SGHDT, CDR2 YYEEEE, per germline. This CDR3 spans 17 amino acids. CDR3 region: CASSRAIETSRNTEAFF. Written as DNA, the CDR3 is TGTGCCAGCAGTAGGGCGATCGAAACTTCGAGGAACACTGAAGCTTTCTTT.

This rearrangement joins TRBV2 to TRBJ2-2; D is unresolved. The germline V gene has CDR1 SNHLY and CDR2 FYNNEI. V gave up 8 bases and J gave up 3 bases, with 10 bases separating them. The length of the CDR3 is 13 residues. The CDR3 DNA reads TGTGCCAGCGGGCCAGACTACACCGGGGAGCTGTTTTTT. Translating gives CASGPDYTGELFF.

The rearrangement uses TRBV6-5 and TRBJ2-7, with D possibly matching TRBD2 (6 bases). This CDR3 has 15 residues. Germline lookup yields CDR1 MNHEY and CDR2 SVGAGI. Trimming cost V 3 bases and J 2 bases, with 14 bases left between them. The CDR3 DNA reads TGTGCCAGCAGTTATGGGGCGCCGGGGGCCTACGAGCAGTACTTC. Its protein is CASSYGAPGAYEQYF.

The chain employs TRBV19 and TRBJ1-5; D call uncertain. The length of the CDR3 is 14 residues. Germline lookup yields CDR1 LNHDA and CDR2 SQIVND (reference sequence). Between the trimmed V and J ends, which lost 5 bases and 1 base, there was a span of 9 bases. The CDR3 loop is CASSVDESNQPQHF. Here the CDR3 DNA reads TGTGCCAGTAGTGTGGACGAAAGCAATCAGCCCCAGCATTTT.